Included here is one T cell receptor beta chain sequence, with context. Its binding antigen is unknown. No clone much larger than this one lies a single base away; base qualities are absent. Library preparation was by the immunoSEQ multiplex PCR assay. Here the immuneACCESS table is served through TCRdb, limited to in-frame sequences with V and J called. Missing clones are a known gap in these copies; in checked studies unresolved V genes cover under half, and the rest lacks a known reason. This sample has tens of thousands of clones in its table, and about nine tenths of those were observed once. The biggest ten clones account for about 0.6% of the sample. Trimming accounts for 5 bases at V and 5 bases at J, while the number of junction bases matched to no gene is 15. The CDR3 runs 17 residues from the cysteine to the phenylalanine. CDR3 DNA only is kept here, 51 bases in frame from base 1. From the germline V gene (reference sequence), CDR1 is MNHEY and CDR2 is SMNVEV.

The data were taken from a study of T cell changes during pregnancy in multiple sclerosis (dated by TCRdb to 2018 to 2020). Background for the entire study: The study looked at changes in the T cell repertoire across pregnancy in women with multiple sclerosis.

The chain is encoded by TRBV27 joined to TRBJ2-7, with 10 bases aligning to TRBD2. Material: CD4+ T cells from peripheral blood mononuclear cells, obtained in the first trimester of pregnancy. The clonotype was recovered from a female donor with multiple sclerosis, enrolled in a pregnancy study. Here the CDR3 is given as CASSPELLAGAPNEQYF. Here is the DNA: TGTGCCAGCAGTCCGGAACTTCTAGCGGGGGCCCCTAACGAGCAGTACTTC.